Below are 22 T cell receptor beta chains sequenced from a single sample in a study of response to subunit inactivated influenza vaccine. TCRdb called the RT-PCR reads again in MiXCR, with one record for every CDR3 protein. The sample holds 290,000 or so distinct CDR3 sequences; approximately 21% are singletons and the top ten take around a tenth. The sequences come from PBMCs from blood, collected 21 months after vaccination. These receptors originate from a man between 50 and 75 years old who received an inactivated influenza vaccine.

In this sample, this clonotype turned up many times. The chain couples TRBV4-1 to TRBJ1-4; no clear D. Trimming removed 0 bases at V and 3 bases at J, with 8 bases between. Germline assignment: CDR1 MGHRA and CDR2 YSYEKL. The CDR3 is made up of 15 amino acids. The CDR3 is CASSQDRRANEKLFF. In nucleotides, the CDR3 is TGCGCCAGCAGCCAAGATCGGAGGGCTAATGAAAAACTGTTTTTT.

This clonotype has more than one count but fewer than ten. The J gene is TRBJ2-5, the V gene TRBV11-2; 7 bases agree with TRBD2. CDR1 is SGHAT, CDR2 FQNNGV, per germline. Losses at the gene ends were 0 bases for V and 6 bases for J; bases not matched to a gene: 7. The CDR3 loop spans 15 amino acids. CDR3 in amino acids: CASSLDRAGAKTQYF. The CDR3 DNA reads as TGTGCCAGCAGCTTAGATCGGGCGGGAGCAAAGACCCAGTACTTC.

This clonotype was counted ten times or more. V is TRBV28 and J is TRBJ2-7, with a tentative D call TRBD2 (6 bases). The CDR3 is 16 amino acids. V was shortened by 6 bases and J by 6 bases, with 24 bases between the two germline ends. Per germline, CDR1 MDHEN and CDR2 SYDVKM. Here the CDR3 DNA reads TGTGCCAGCAGAAATGCGTACGGGACTGACTGGATCGAGCAGTACTTC. Translating it yields CASRNAYGTDWIEQYF. The full variable domain, its missing parts supplied by reference TRBV28 and TRBJ2-7, is DVKVTQSSRYLVKRTGEKVFLECVQDMDHENMFWYRQDPGLGLRLIYFSYDVKMKEKGDIPEGYSVSREKKERFSLILESASTNQTSMYLCASRNAYGTDWIEQYFGPGTRLTVT.

The chain employs TRBV7-9 and TRBJ1-4; no reliable D call. From germline, CDR1 is SEHNR and CDR2 FQNEAQ (reference sequence). Trimming removed 0 bases from V and 8 bases from J, with 10 bases in between. This CDR3 has 14 residues. The CDR3 here is CASSLAGYREKLFF. DNA of the CDR3: TGTGCCAGCAGCTTAGCGGGGTATCGGGAAAAACTGTTTTTT. The variable domain in full, completed from reference TRBV7-9 and TRBJ1-4, reads DTGVSQNPRHKITKRGQNVTFRCDPISEHNRLYWYRQTLGQGPEFLTYFQNEAQLEKSRLLSDRFSAERPKGSFSTLEIQRTEQGDSAMYLCASSLAGYREKLFFGSGTQLSVL.

This sequence joins TRBV28 and TRBJ1-2; D not resolved. In germline, CDR1 is MDHEN, CDR2 SYDVKM. V was trimmed by 3 bases and J by 13 bases, leaving 12 bases between them. The CDR3 sequence is 11 residues long. The CDR3 DNA is TGTGCCAGCAGTTTTGGGCGGGATCCCACCTTC. Translation: CASSFGRDPTF.

This clonotype was found many times. The V gene is TRBV3-1, the J gene TRBJ1-1, with a tentative D call TRBD1 (6 bases). The CDR3 has 15 amino acids. Trimming removed 2 bases at V and 0 bases at J, with 10 bases between. Germline V gene lookup returns CDR1 LGHDT and CDR2 YNNKEL (reference sequence). This CDR3 reads CASSQMGAVNTEAFF. The CDR3 DNA sequence: TGTGCCAGCAGCCAAATGGGGGCGGTGAACACTGAAGCTTTCTTT. Complete variable domain (other parts from reference TRBV3-1 and TRBJ1-1): DTAVSQTPKYLVTQMGNDKSIKCEQNLGHDTMYWYKQDSKKFLKIMFSYNNKELIINETVPNRFSPKSPDKAHLNLHINSLELGDSAVYFCASSQMGAVNTEAFFGQGTRLTVV.

This clonotype turned up a few times. This clone may be a read error of a much larger clone one base away. V gene TRBV5-5 combines with J gene TRBJ1-1, with D possibly TRBD1 on 6 matching bases. Germline values: CDR1 SGHKS, CDR2 YYEKEE (reference sequence). V shed 3 bases and J shed 5 bases, with 11 bases lying between them. This CDR3 contains 13 residues. CDR3 in amino acids: CASSSTGKTEAFF. CDR3 bases: TGTGCCAGCAGCTCAACAGGGAAGACTGAAGCTTTCTTT.

This clonotype was recorded a few times. V is TRBV13 and J is TRBJ1-6; tentative D call: TRBD1 (6 bases). The V and J ends lost 3 bases and 7 bases respectively, with 10 bases between them. Germline CDR1 and CDR2: PRHDT and FYEKMQ (reference sequence). The CDR3 has 14 amino acids. The CDR3 DNA sequence: TGTGCCAGCAGCTTCCAGACAGGAAATTCACCCCTCCACTTT. The encoded protein is CASSFQTGNSPLHF.

This clonotype was observed a handful of times. The rearrangement joins TRBV21-1 to TRBJ2-1; the D call TRBD2 from the table was never checked on the DNA. TRBV21-1 constitutes a pseudogene. The CDR3 extends over 19 amino acids. The CDR3 DNA reads TGTGCCAGCAGCAAAGCGATGCTAATTCTAGCGGGAGGCAACAATGAGCAGTTCTTC. Residues: CASSKAMLILAGGNNEQFF.

The V call is TRBV4-1, the J call TRBJ1-5; perhaps TRBD1 as D (5 bases). Trimming pared 2 bases from V and 8 bases from J, leaving 22 bases between. The CDR3 runs to 17 residues. Germline V CDR1 and CDR2: MGHRA, YSYEKL. CDR3: CASSQYSGQVLGEPQHF. The DNA of the CDR3 is TGCGCCAGCAGCCAATATTCGGGGCAGGTGCTCGGGGAGCCCCAGCATTTT.

The genes are TRBV12-3 or TRBV12-4 and TRBJ2-5; D gene unclear. V lost 5 bases and J 6 bases, leaving 10 bases between the germline ends. This CDR3 has 12 amino acids. CDR3 in DNA: TGTGCCAGCAGTCTAATCAGGAAGACCCAGTACTTC. Translated, it gives CASSLIRKTQYF.

This clonotype came up many times. The V gene is TRBV7-9, the J gene TRBJ1-5; a possible D gene is TRBD1 (6 bases). Germline V gene sequence: CDR1 SEHNR, CDR2 FQNEAQ (reference sequence). With 3 bases removed from V and 5 bases from J, the gap between germline ends came to 11 bases. CDR3 length equals 14 residues. CDR3 amino acids: CASSLTGADQPQHF. In DNA form, the CDR3 reads TGTGCCAGCAGCTTGACGGGGGCAGATCAGCCCCAGCATTTT.

The gene calls are TRBV6-2 or TRBV6-3 and TRBJ2-1; possible D gene TRBD1, 5 bases. CDR1 and CDR2 from the germline V gene are MNHEY and SVGEGT. V was trimmed by 2 bases and J by 0 bases, leaving 5 bases between them. The CDR3 length is 14 residues. The chain's CDR3 is CASSYRGSYNEQFF. Here the CDR3 DNA reads TGTGCCAGCAGTTACAGGGGCTCCTACAATGAGCAGTTCTTC.

The V gene is TRBV5-5, the J gene TRBJ1-1, with a weak D call TRBD1 (6 bases). This CDR3 region has 12 residues. The V end was cut by 0 bases, the J end by 11 bases, with 11 bases between. Germline CDR1 SGHKS, CDR2 YYEKEE (reference sequence). The CDR3 reads CASSLVQGRAFF. The CDR3 region has the DNA TGTGCCAGCAGCTTGGTACAGGGTAGGGCTTTCTTT.

V usage is TRBV7-9 and J usage is TRBJ1-4, with 7 bases aligning to TRBD1. CDR1 and CDR2 from the germline V gene are SEHNR and FQNEAQ (reference sequence). This CDR3 comprises 13 residues. V shed 5 bases, J shed 10 bases, and the junction held 7 bases outside the gene matches. This chain's CDR3 is CASSKDRRGKLFF. The CDR3 DNA reads as TGTGCCAGCAGCAAGGACAGGCGGGGAAAACTGTTTTTT.

V gene TRBV30 combines with J gene TRBJ1-5; tentative D call: TRBD1 (6 bases). Between the trimmed V and J ends, which lost 6 bases and 7 bases, there was a span of 13 bases. Germline CDR1 and CDR2: GTSNPN and SVGIG (reference sequence). The CDR3 has 12 amino acids. The CDR3 DNA follows: TGTGCCTGCCAAACAGGGCCCCAGCCCCAGCATTTT. Translating gives CACQTGPQPQHF.

This clonotype was recorded at least ten times. This chain links TRBV12-3 or TRBV12-4 with TRBJ1-2; D is perhaps TRBD1 (5 bases). V lost 0 bases and J lost 6, with 5 bases in between. The CDR3 is 12 amino acids. DNA of the CDR3: TGTGCCAGCAGTTTAGCCAGGGATGGCTACACCTTC. Translation: CASSLARDGYTF.

The rearrangement uses TRBV20-1 and TRBJ2-1; tentatively, D is TRBD1 (6 bases). The V end lost 3 bases, the J end lost 1 base, and 16 bases lay between the germline ends. The length of the CDR3 is 16 residues. From germline, CDR1 is DFQATT and CDR2 SNEGSKA (reference sequence). The CDR3 nucleotides are TGCAGTGCTAGGTCATTGGGCAGGGGTTCCTACAATGAGCAGTTCTTC. Protein product: CSARSLGRGSYNEQFF.

A few counts support this clonotype. The gene calls are TRBV20-1 and TRBJ1-5, with 10 bases aligning to TRBD1. CDR1 and CDR2 (germline): DFQATT, SNEGSKA (reference sequence). The CDR3 has 16 amino acids. The trim removed 6 bases at V and 0 bases at J, leaving 8 bases unmatched. The CDR3 region is CSAMGGTGVSNQPQHF. In DNA, the CDR3 is TGCAGTGCCATGGGGGGGACAGGGGTTAGCAATCAGCCCCAGCATTTT.

The chain links TRBV30 to TRBJ2-7, with 8 bases aligning to TRBD1. With 3 bases clipped from V and 1 base from J, the junction kept 11 bases outside the gene matches. This CDR3 region has 16 residues. Germline lookup yields CDR1 GTSNPN and CDR2 SVGIG (reference sequence). The CDR3 loop reads CAWRRQGALSSYEQYF. CDR3 nucleotide sequence: TGTGCCTGGAGGCGCCAGGGGGCTCTGAGTTCCTACGAGCAGTACTTC.

The sample holds a few counts of this clonotype. V gene TRBV6-5 combines with J gene TRBJ1-1; the D is unclear. Germline values: CDR1 MNHEY, CDR2 SVGAGI. V was clipped by 2 bases and J by 8 bases, with 9 bases between them. The CDR3 runs to 12 residues. DNA for the CDR3: TGTGCCAGCAGTTACAACGGGCGGGAAGCTTTCTTT. The encoded protein is CASSYNGREAFF.

This clonotype was observed once. The chain is built from TRBV28 and TRBJ2-5; D possibly corresponds to TRBD2 (5 bases). From germline, CDR1 is MDHEN and CDR2 SYDVKM. Deletions cut 7 bases from V and 5 bases from J, with 17 bases between. The CDR3 length is 14 residues. CDR3 amino acids: CASTSYGNGETQYF. In nucleotides, the CDR3 is TGTGCCAGCACTTCTTACGGGAACGGGGAGACCCAGTACTTC.